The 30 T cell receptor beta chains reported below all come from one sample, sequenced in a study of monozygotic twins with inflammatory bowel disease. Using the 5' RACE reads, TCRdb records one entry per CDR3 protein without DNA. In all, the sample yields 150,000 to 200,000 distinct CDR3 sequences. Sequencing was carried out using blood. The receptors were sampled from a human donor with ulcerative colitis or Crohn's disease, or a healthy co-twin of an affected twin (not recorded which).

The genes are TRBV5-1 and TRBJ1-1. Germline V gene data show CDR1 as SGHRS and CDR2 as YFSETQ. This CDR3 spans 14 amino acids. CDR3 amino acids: CASSSDSMNTEAFF.

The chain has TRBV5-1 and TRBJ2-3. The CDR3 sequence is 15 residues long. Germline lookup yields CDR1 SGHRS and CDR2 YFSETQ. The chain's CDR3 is CASSLDTISTDTQYF.

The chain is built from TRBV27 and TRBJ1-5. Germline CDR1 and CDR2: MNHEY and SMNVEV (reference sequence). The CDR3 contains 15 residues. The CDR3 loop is CASSLFRAEFQPQHF.

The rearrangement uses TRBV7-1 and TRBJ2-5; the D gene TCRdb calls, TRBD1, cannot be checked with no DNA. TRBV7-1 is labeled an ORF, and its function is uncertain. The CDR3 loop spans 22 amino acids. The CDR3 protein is CASSSHRDSDLSRSVFQETQYF.

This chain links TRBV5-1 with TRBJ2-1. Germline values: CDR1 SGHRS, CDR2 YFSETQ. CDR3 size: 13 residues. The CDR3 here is CASSLPRTNEQFF. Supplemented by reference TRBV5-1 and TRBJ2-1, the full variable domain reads KAGVTQTPRYLIKTRGQQVTLSCSPISGHRSVSWYQQTPGQGLQFLFEYFSETQRNKGNFPGRFSGRQFSNSRSEMNVSTLELGDSALYLCASSLPRTNEQFFGPGTRLTVL.

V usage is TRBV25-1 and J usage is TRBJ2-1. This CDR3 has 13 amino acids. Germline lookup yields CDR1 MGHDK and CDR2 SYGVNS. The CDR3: CASSEFGYNEQFF.

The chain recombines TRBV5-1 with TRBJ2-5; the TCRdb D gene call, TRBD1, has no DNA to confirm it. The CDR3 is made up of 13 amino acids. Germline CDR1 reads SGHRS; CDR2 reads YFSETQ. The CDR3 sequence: CASTTSPQETQYF. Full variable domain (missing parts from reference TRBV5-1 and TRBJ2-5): KAGVTQTPRYLIKTRGQQVTLSCSPISGHRSVSWYQQTPGQGLQFLFEYFSETQRNKGNFPGRFSGRQFSNSRSEMNVSTLELGDSALYLCASTTSPQETQYFGPGTRLLVL.

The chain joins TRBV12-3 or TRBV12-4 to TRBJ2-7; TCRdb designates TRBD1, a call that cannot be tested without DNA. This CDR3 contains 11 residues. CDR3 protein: CASSWGAGQYF.

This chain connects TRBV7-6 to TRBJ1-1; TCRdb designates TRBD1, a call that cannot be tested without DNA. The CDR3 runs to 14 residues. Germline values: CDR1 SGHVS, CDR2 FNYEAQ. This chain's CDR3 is CASSPWEGASEAFF.

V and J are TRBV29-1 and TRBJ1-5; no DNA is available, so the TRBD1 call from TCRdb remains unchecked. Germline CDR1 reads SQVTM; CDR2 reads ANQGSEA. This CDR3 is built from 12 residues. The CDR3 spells CSVGGIGQPQHF.

The CDR3 sequence is CASSGAYLYEQYF. V and J are TRBV11-2 and TRBJ2-7; TCRdb calls TRBD1, which cannot be checked without DNA. Germline-derived CDR1 and CDR2 are SGHAT and FQNNGV. CDR3 length equals 13 residues.

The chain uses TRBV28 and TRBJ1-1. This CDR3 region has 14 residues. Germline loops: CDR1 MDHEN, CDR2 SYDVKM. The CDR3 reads CASIRSGTNTEAFF.

The CDR3 spells CASSPPTGGYNEQFF. The chain employs TRBV18 and TRBJ2-1; TCRdb outputs TRBD1, but without DNA this stays unchecked. This CDR3 region has 15 residues. Per germline, CDR1 KGHSH and CDR2 LQKENI. Filled out from reference TRBV18 and TRBJ2-1, the complete variable domain reads NAGVMQNPRHLVRRRGQEARLRCSPMKGHSHVYWYRQLPEEGLKFMVYLQKENIIDESGMPKERFSAEFPKEGPSILRIQQVVRGDSAAYFCASSPPTGGYNEQFFGPGTRLTVL.

CDR3 sequence: CASSQTGGYIYEQYF. V and J are TRBV2 and TRBJ2-7; TCRdb's assignment of TRBD1 cannot be checked, as there is no DNA. CDR3 length: 15 amino acids. In germline, CDR1 is SNHLY, CDR2 FYNNEI.

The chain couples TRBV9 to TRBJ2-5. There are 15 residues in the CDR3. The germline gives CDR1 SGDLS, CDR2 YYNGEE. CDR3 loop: CASSVAQTLRETQYF.

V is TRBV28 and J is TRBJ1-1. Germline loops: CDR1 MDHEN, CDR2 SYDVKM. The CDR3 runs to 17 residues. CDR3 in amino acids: CASSLTPSGWFDTEAFF.

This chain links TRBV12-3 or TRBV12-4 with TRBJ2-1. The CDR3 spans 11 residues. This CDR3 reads CASKLANEQFF.

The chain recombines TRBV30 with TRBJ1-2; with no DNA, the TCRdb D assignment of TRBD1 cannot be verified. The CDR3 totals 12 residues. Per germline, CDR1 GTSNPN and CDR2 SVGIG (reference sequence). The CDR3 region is CAWTGARDGYTF.

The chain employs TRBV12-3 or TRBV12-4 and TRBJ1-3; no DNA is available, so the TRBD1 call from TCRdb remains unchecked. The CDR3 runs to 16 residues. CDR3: CASSPTTGVGGNTIYF.

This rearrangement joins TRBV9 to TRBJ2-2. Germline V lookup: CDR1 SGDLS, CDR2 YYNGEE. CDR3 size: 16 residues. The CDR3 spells CASISRETANTGELFF.

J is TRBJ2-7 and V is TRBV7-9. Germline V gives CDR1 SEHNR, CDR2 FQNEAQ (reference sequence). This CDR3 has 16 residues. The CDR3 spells CASSLSDGSSSDEQYF.

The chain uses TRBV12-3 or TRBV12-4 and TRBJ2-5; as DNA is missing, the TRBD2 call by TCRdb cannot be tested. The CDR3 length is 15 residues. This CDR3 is CASSLPRNFQETQYF.

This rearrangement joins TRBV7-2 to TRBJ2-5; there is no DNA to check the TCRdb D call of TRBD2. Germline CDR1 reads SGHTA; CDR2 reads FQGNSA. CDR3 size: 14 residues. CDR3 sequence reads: CASSRTSGSETQYF.

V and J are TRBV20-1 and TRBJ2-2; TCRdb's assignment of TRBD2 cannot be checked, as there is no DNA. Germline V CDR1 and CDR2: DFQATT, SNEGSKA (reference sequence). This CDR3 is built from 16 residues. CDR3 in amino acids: CSALLTSGRSTGELFF.

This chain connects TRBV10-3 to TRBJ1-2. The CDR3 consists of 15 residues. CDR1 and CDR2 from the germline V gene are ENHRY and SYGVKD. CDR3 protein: CAISVNLDGNYGYTF.

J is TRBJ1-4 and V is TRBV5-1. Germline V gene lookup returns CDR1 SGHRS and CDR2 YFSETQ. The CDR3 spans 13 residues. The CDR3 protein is CASSLGEDEKLFF.

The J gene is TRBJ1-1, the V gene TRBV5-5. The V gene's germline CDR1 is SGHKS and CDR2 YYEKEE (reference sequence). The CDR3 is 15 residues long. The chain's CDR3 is CASSLEGNLNTEAFF.

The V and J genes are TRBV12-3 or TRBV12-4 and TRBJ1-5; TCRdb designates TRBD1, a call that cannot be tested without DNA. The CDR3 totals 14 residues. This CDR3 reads CASSLARDHQPQHF.

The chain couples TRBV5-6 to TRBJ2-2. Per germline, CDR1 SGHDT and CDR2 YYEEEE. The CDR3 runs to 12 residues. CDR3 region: CASSLPTGELFF.

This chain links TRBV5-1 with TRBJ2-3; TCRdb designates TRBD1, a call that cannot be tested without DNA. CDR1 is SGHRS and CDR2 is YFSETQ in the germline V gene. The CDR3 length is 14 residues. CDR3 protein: CASSSRLGTDTQYF.